This passage covers 20 T cell receptor beta chains from one sample sequenced in a study of T cells in Graves' hyperthyroidism and ophthalmopathy. Using RNA transcripts as the source, TCR beta CDR3 regions were amplified. HTBI primers were used for first-round RT-PCR of the TCR CDR3. MiXCR, applied by TCRdb to the multiplex PCR reads, yields one record per CDR3 protein. The sample contains around 610,000 distinct CDR3 sequences, roughly 15% of which appear only once. Sequencing input: blood. All receptors derive from a woman aged 40 to 50 with Graves' ophthalmopathy.

This clonotype occurred many times. The rearrangement uses TRBV28 and TRBJ2-7, with TRBD2 matching over 12 bases. With 6 bases clipped from V and 1 base from J, the junction kept 4 bases outside the gene matches. Germline CDR1 reads MDHEN; CDR2 reads SYDVKM. The CDR3 totals 15 residues. The CDR3: CASRLGLAGSYEQYF. The CDR3 DNA follows: TGTGCCAGCAGACTCGGACTAGCGGGATCCTACGAGCAGTACTTC.

This clonotype was observed many times. This chain uses TRBV2 with TRBJ2-5; D is possibly TRBD1 or TRBD2 (5 bases each). The CDR3 has 15 residues. Per germline, CDR1 SNHLY and CDR2 FYNNEI. Trimming pared 5 bases from V and 1 base from J, leaving 14 bases between. CDR3 in DNA: TGTGCCAGCAGTTCGGATCGGGACCTCCAAGAGACCCAGTACTTC. The encoded protein is CASSSDRDLQETQYF. Together with reference TRBV2 and TRBJ2-5, the CDR3 gives the full variable domain: EPEVTQTPSHQVTQMGQEVILRCVPISNHLYFYWYRQILGQKVEFLVSFYNNEISEKSEIFDDQFSVERPDGSNFTLKIRSTKLEDSAMYFCASSSDRDLQETQYFGPGTRLLVL.

V and J are TRBV6-2 or TRBV6-3 and TRBJ1-5, with 7 bases that match TRBD1. The CDR3 has 16 amino acids. Germline CDR1 is MNHEY and CDR2 is SVGEGT. The V segment lost 7 bases and the J segment 0 bases; nucleotides outside the gene matches: 9. Written as DNA, the CDR3 is TGTGCCAGCACCGTACACCGGGACAGTAGCAATCAGCCCCAGCATTTT. Its protein is CASTVHRDSSNQPQHF.

This clonotype was counted many times. The chain employs TRBV28 and TRBJ1-1; 9 bases match TRBD1. Per the germline V gene, CDR1 is MDHEN and CDR2 is SYDVKM. The CDR3 sequence is 13 residues long. V shed 5 bases and J 8 bases; nucleotides not matched to a gene: 6. The CDR3 coding sequence is TGTGCCAGCAGTACGGACAGGGGAGGAGAAGCTTTCTTT. It specifies CASSTDRGGEAFF.

This clonotype was counted at least ten times. CDR3 region: CASTRGSANTGELFF. The CDR3 DNA sequence: TGTGCCAGCACCAGGGGAAGTGCGAACACCGGGGAGCTGTTTTTT. This chain connects TRBV6-5 to TRBJ2-2; possibly TRBD1 for D (6 bases). The CDR3 extends over 15 amino acids. V was shortened by 7 bases and J by 0 bases, with 12 bases between the two germline ends. CDR1 MNHEY and CDR2 SVGAGI come from the germline V gene.

This clonotype was picked up many times. V gene TRBV3-1 combines with J gene TRBJ1-1; no firm D call. Germline V gene sequence: CDR1 LGHDT, CDR2 YNNKEL (reference sequence). V dropped 4 bases and J dropped 4 bases, with 10 bases sitting between them. The CDR3 spans 13 residues. The CDR3 DNA reads TGTGCCAGCAGCCGCTCGGATCGCACTGAAGCTTTCTTT. Translating it yields CASSRSDRTEAFF.

This clonotype was recorded a few times. At one of its ends the junction is not consistent with the germline gene, which may arise from a read error. The V and J genes are TRBV7-2 and TRBJ1-2; no definite D call. This CDR3 has 12 amino acids. Per the germline V gene, CDR1 is SGHTA and CDR2 is FQGNSA. This chain's CDR3 is CAGSSRTYGYTF. CDR3 DNA: TGTGCCGGCAGCTCACGTACCTATGGCTACACCTTC.

This clonotype was picked up many times. The V call is TRBV5-1, the J call TRBJ2-7, with unresolved D. The CDR3 runs to 15 residues. V lost 0 bases and J 6 bases, leaving 16 bases between the germline ends. CDR1 is SGHRS and CDR2 is YFSETQ in the germline V gene. CDR3: CASSLDASTTGEQYF. The CDR3 DNA sequence: TGCGCCAGCAGCTTGGATGCCTCAACAACGGGCGAGCAGTACTTC.

This clonotype was recorded at least ten times. The chain employs TRBV6-1 and TRBJ2-5; a possible D gene is TRBD1 (6 bases). Trimming pared 0 bases from V and 1 base from J, leaving 12 bases between. CDR1 MNHNS and CDR2 SASEGT come from the germline V gene. The CDR3 is 16 amino acids. Here the CDR3 DNA reads TGTGCCAGCAGTGAAGCGCTGGCAGGGGCCCAAGAGACCCAGTACTTC. Encoded protein: CASSEALAGAQETQYF.

The chain's CDR3 is CASSQTGGITEAFF. The CDR3 coding sequence is TGTGCCAGCAGTCAGACAGGGGGTATTACTGAAGCTTTCTTT. The V and J genes are TRBV6-2 or TRBV6-3 and TRBJ1-1; 9 bases are shared with TRBD1. V was clipped by 5 bases and J by 5 bases; unmatched bases: 6. Germline CDR1 MNHEY, CDR2 SVGEGT. This CDR3 contains 14 residues.

V and J are TRBV12-3 or TRBV12-4 and TRBJ2-3; 11 nucleotides align to TRBD2. The V gene end was trimmed by 4 bases and the J gene end by 4 bases; junction bases not matched to a gene: 4. This CDR3 has 15 residues. CDR3 amino acids: CASSSSGRISDTQYF. The DNA of the CDR3 is TGTGCCAGCAGTTCTAGCGGGAGGATCTCAGATACGCAGTATTTT.

This chain connects TRBV12-3 or TRBV12-4 to TRBJ2-5; 11 bases map to TRBD1. This CDR3 has 14 residues. Trimming took 6 bases from V and 5 from J; bases not matched to a gene: 5. CDR3: CASRGTGGRETQYF. In DNA form, the CDR3 reads TGTGCCAGCAGGGGGACAGGGGGAAGGGAGACCCAGTACTTC.

This clonotype has at least ten counts. The CDR3 is CASSESRGGGTGELFF. The CDR3 nucleotides read TGTGCCAGCAGTGAATCGAGGGGCGGGGGCACCGGGGAGCTGTTTTTT. V gene TRBV2 combines with J gene TRBJ2-2; 7 bases agree with TRBD2. CDR1 and CDR2 from the germline V gene are SNHLY and FYNNEI. J gave up 4 bases and V 2 bases, and 7 bases lay outside the gene matches. CDR3 length equals 16 residues.

This clonotype was detected many times. The V call is TRBV27, the J call TRBJ2-2, with D possibly being TRBD2 (5 bases). The ends were cut back, 4 bases at V and 3 bases at J, with 18 bases in the middle. The CDR3 loop spans 17 amino acids. CDR1 MNHEY and CDR2 SMNVEV come from the germline V gene (reference sequence). This CDR3 reads CASSSSGLGRDTGELFF. The CDR3, as DNA: TGTGCCAGCAGTTCAAGCGGTCTCGGACGGGACACCGGGGAGCTGTTTTTT.

This clonotype showed up many times. The gene calls are TRBV5-1 and TRBJ2-7; no clear D. The V end was cut by 4 bases, the J end by 2 bases, with 22 bases between. The germline CDR1 and CDR2 sequences are SGHRS and YFSETQ. CDR3 size: 17 residues. This CDR3 reads CASSKDANGPTPYEQYF. CDR3 DNA: TGCGCCAGCAGCAAAGATGCCAACGGTCCTACACCCTACGAGCAGTACTTC.

This clonotype was recorded many times. The genes are TRBV2 and TRBJ2-7; D gene uncertain. CDR3 length: 14 residues. Germline assignment: CDR1 SNHLY and CDR2 FYNNEI. V shed 6 bases and J shed 2 bases, with 14 bases lying between them. CDR3 region: CASSRHGLTYEQYF. The CDR3 DNA reads TGTGCCAGCAGCCGGCATGGCTTAACCTACGAGCAGTACTTC. The full variable domain, completed using reference TRBV2 and TRBJ2-7, is EPEVTQTPSHQVTQMGQEVILRCVPISNHLYFYWYRQILGQKVEFLVSFYNNEISEKSEIFDDQFSVERPDGSNFTLKIRSTKLEDSAMYFCASSRHGLTYEQYFGPGTRLTVT.

This clonotype has more than one count but fewer than ten. J is TRBJ2-2 and V is TRBV20-1; 10 bases line up with TRBD2. With 0 bases clipped from V and 4 bases from J, the junction kept 2 bases outside the gene matches. From germline, CDR1 is DFQATT and CDR2 SNEGSKA (reference sequence). This CDR3 comprises 15 residues. The DNA for the CDR3 is TGCAGTGCTAGAGATTCTAGCGGGAGCACCGGGGAGCTGTTTTTT. Its protein product is CSARDSSGSTGELFF.

This clonotype was detected many times. CDR3 nucleotide sequence: TGTGCCAGCAGCCCGACCACGGGAGGGCGAACCGGGGAGCTGTTTTTT. This sequence encodes CASSPTTGGRTGELFF. The rearrangement uses TRBV11-2 and TRBJ2-2, with 8 bases aligning to TRBD2. The CDR3 totals 16 residues. The germline CDR1 and CDR2 sequences are SGHAT and FQNNGV. The junction had 10 bases not matched to a gene; V was cut back by 5 bases and J by 5 bases.

This clonotype was counted between two and nine times. V and J are TRBV28 and TRBJ2-5, with 7 bases that match TRBD1. CDR1 is MDHEN, CDR2 SYDVKM, per germline. The CDR3 has 16 amino acids. The V and J ends lost 6 bases and 2 bases, in that order; junction bases with no gene match: 12. In DNA, the CDR3 is TGTGCCAGCAGCCGAACAGGGGCTATACTACAAGAGACCCAGTACTTC. It is translated as CASSRTGAILQETQYF.

V and J are TRBV2 and TRBJ1-2, with TRBD1 matching 7 bases. The length of the CDR3 is 13 residues. CDR1 and CDR2 from the germline V gene are SNHLY and FYNNEI. V lost 5 bases to trimming and J lost 10 bases; unmatched junction nucleotides: 10. The CDR3 sequence is CASSIRQGSDYTF. In DNA, the CDR3 is TGTGCCAGCAGTATCAGACAGGGTTCGGACTACACCTTC.